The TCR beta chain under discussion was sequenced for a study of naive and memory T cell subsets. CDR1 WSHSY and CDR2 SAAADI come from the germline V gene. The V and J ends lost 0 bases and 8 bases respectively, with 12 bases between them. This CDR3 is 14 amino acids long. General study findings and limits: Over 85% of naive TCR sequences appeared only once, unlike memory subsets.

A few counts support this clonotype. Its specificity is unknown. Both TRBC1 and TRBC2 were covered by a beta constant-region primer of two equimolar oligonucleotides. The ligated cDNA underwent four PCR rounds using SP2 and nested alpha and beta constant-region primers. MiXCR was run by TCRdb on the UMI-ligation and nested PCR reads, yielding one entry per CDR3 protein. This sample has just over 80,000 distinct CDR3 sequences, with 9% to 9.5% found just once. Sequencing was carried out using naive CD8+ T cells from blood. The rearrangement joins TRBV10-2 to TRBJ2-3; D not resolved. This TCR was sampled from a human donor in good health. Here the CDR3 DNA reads TGCGCCAGCAGTGAGTCATCTCTCGACGGTACGCAGTATTTT. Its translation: CASSESSLDGTQYF.